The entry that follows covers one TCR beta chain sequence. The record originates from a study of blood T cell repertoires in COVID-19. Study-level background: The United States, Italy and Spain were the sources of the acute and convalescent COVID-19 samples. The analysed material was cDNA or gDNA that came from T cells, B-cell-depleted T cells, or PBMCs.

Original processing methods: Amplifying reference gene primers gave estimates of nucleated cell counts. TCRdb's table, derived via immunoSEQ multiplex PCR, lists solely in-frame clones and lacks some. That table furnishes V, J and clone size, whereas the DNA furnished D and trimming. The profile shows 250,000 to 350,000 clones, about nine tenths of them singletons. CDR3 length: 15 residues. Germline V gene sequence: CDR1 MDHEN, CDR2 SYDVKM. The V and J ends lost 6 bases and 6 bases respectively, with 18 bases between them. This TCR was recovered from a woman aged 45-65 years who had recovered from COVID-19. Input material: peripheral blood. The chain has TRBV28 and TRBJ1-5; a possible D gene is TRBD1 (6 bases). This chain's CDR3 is CASSIRHRVRQPQHF. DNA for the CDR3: TGTGCCAGCAGCATACGCCACAGGGTTCGTCAGCCCCAGCATTTT. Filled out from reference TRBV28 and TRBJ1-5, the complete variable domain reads DVKVTQSSRYLVKRTGEKVFLECVQDMDHENMFWYRQDPGLGLRLIYFSYDVKMKEKGDIPEGYSVSREKKERFSLILESASTNQTSMYLCASSIRHRVRQPQHFGDGTRLSIL.